This passage covers 7 T cell receptor beta chains from one sample sequenced in a study of technical replicates of blood from a few donors. Profiled with immunoSEQ multiplex PCR; TCRdb holds only in-frame clones, not every one. The table records 100,000 or so clones, about 94% of them present only once. Sequenced: T cells isolated from PBMCs. These receptors were collected from a human donor in good health.

The V gene is TRBV28, the J gene TRBJ2-1; no reliable D call. CDR1 and CDR2 from the germline V gene are MDHEN and SYDVKM. This CDR3 comprises 12 residues. V lost 6 bases and J 5 bases, leaving 8 bases between the germline ends. The CDR3 DNA is TGTGCCAGCAGAGCCGGTCACAATGAGCAGTTCTTC. It is translated as CASRAGHNEQFF.

The CDR3 reads CASSQGDRLTPETQYF. CDR3 DNA: TGCGCCAGCAGCCAAGGCGACAGGTTAACGCCAGAGACCCAGTACTTC. The genes are TRBV4-1 and TRBJ2-5; a possible D gene is TRBD1 (6 bases). The length of the CDR3 is 16 residues. V gave up 1 base and J gave up 4 bases, with 16 bases separating them. Per germline, CDR1 MGHRA and CDR2 YSYEKL.

The chain joins TRBV10-3 to TRBJ1-2, with TRBD1 matching 7 bases. Germline V gene sequence: CDR1 ENHRY, CDR2 SYGVKD. The CDR3 totals 16 residues. Losses at the gene ends were 4 bases for V and 1 base for J; bases not matched to a gene: 9. The CDR3 here is CAISGGTALDNYGYTF. The CDR3 DNA is TGTGCCATCAGTGGGGGGACAGCATTAGATAACTATGGCTACACCTTC.

The V call is TRBV7-9, the J call TRBJ2-7; TRBD1 might be the D (6 bases). The germline V gene has CDR1 SEHNR and CDR2 FQNEAQ (reference sequence). CDR3 length: 14 residues. Trimming stripped 5 bases from V and 2 bases from J, with 13 bases between. The CDR3 loop is CASSPTGIPYEQYF. CDR3 bases: TGTGCCAGCAGCCCCACAGGGATTCCCTACGAGCAGTACTTC.

CDR3 in amino acids: CASSLLADYEQYF. CDR3 in DNA: TGTGCCAGCAGTCTACTAGCGGACTACGAGCAGTACTTC. The chain joins TRBV5-6 to TRBJ2-7; 8 bases line up with TRBD2. Per germline, CDR1 SGHDT and CDR2 YYEEEE. CDR3 size: 13 residues. The V segment lost 5 bases and the J segment 3 bases; nucleotides outside the gene matches: 4. The whole variable domain, remainder taken from reference TRBV5-6 and TRBJ2-7, is DAGVTQSPTHLIKTRGQQVTLRCSPKSGHDTVSWYQQALGQGPQFIFQYYEEEERQRGNFPDRFSGHQFPNYSSELNVNALLLGDSALYLCASSLLADYEQYFGPGTRLTVT.

The CDR3 is CAWSSRLQGKAFF. As DNA, the CDR3 is TGTGCCTGGAGTTCCCGCCTACAGGGAAAAGCTTTCTTT. The chain couples TRBV30 to TRBJ1-1; TRBD1 is a possible D gene (6 bases). The CDR3 contains 13 residues. V lost 2 bases and J lost 9, with 16 bases in between. Germline loops: CDR1 GTSNPN, CDR2 SVGIG (reference sequence).

The chain carries TRBV9 and TRBJ2-5, with D unclear. CDR3 length equals 14 residues. V was shortened by 2 bases and J by 1 base, with 9 bases between the two germline ends. Germline lookup yields CDR1 SGDLS and CDR2 YYNGEE. The CDR3 DNA sequence: TGTGCCAGCAGCGTTCGCGGAAGCCAAGAGACCCAGTACTTC. Residues: CASSVRGSQETQYF.